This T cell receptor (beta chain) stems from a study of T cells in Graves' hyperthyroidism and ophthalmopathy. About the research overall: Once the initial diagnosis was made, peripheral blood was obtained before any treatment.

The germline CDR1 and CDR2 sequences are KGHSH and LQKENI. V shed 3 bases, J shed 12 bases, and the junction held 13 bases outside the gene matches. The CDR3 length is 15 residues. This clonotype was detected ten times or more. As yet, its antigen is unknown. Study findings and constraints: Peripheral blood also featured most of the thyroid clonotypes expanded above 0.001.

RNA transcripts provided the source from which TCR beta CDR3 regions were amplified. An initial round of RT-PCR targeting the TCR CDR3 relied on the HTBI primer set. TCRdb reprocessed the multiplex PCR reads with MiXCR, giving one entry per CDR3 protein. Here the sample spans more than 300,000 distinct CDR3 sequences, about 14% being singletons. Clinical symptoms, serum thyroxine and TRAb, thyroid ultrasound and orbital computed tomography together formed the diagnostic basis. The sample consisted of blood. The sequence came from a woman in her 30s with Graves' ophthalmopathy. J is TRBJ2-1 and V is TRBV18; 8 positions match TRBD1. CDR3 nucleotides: TGTGCCAGCTCACCGGACAGGGTTAAACCCGACGGGCAGTTCTTC. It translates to CASSPDRVKPDGQFF. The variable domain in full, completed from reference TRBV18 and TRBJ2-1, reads NAGVMQNPRHLVRRRGQEARLRCSPMKGHSHVYWYRQLPEEGLKFMVYLQKENIIDESGMPKERFSAEFPKEGPSILRIQQVVRGDSAAYFCASSPDRVKPDGQFFGPGTRLTVL.